Following are 20 T cell receptor beta chains from one sample sequenced in a study of CD8 T cells in ankylosing spondylitis. Study-wide findings and caveats: Ankylosing spondylitis blood appeared to carry a characteristic TCR beta motif of several highly homologous variants.

MiXCR, run by TCRdb on the 5' RACE reads, gives a single entry per CDR3 protein. The repertoire holds roughly 400,000 distinct CDR3 sequences, around 24% seen once, with around 16% in the top ten. For these TCRs, the target antigens are not known. Sequenced material: blood, either unsorted or a sorted T cell fraction (not recorded which). Receptors originate from a male donor with ankylosing spondylitis.

CDR3 bases: TGTGCCAGCAGCTTAGATCAGGGGCCGGAGACCCAGTACTTC. It translates to CASSLDQGPETQYF. The chain employs TRBV7-8 and TRBJ2-5; D is perhaps TRBD1 (6 bases). V gave up 1 base and J gave up 5 bases, with 11 bases separating them. The CDR3 spans 14 residues. Looked up from germline, CDR1 is SGHVS and CDR2 is FQNEAQ.

The chain uses TRBV24-1 and TRBJ1-1; D remains ambiguous. The germline V gene encodes CDR1 KGHDR and CDR2 SFDVKD. The CDR3 runs to 12 residues. V gave up 4 bases and J gave up 10 bases, with 12 bases separating them. CDR3 bases: TGTGCCACCAGTGACCCGGTCCGAGGAGCTTTCTTT. It translates to CATSDPVRGAFF.

This clonotype is a singleton in its sample. DNA for the CDR3: TGTGCCACCAGCAGAGAGACAGAATACGAGCAGTACTTC. This gives the protein CATSRETEYEQYF. The chain combines TRBV15 with TRBJ2-7; tentative D call: TRBD1 (5 bases). From germline, CDR1 is LNHNV and CDR2 YYDKDF (reference sequence). This CDR3 region has 13 residues. The germline V and J ends were trimmed by 0 bases and 4 bases, with 7 bases remaining between them.

This chain connects TRBV6-6 to TRBJ2-3, with D perhaps matching TRBD2 (5 bases). Germline loops: CDR1 MNHNY, CDR2 SVGAGI (reference sequence). The CDR3 is made up of 12 amino acids. Trimming cost V 5 bases and J 7 bases, with 10 bases left between them. As DNA, the CDR3 is TGTGCCAGCAGTAACGGACTGCATACGCAGTATTTT. Residues: CASSNGLHTQYF.

This clonotype was counted only a few times. The chain combines TRBV28 with TRBJ2-3, with 7 bases identical to TRBD1. V shed 7 bases and J 1 base; nucleotides not matched to a gene: 2. There are 13 residues in the CDR3. Germline CDR1 and CDR2: MDHEN and SYDVKM. As DNA, the CDR3 is TGTGCCAGCAACGGACAGGGCACAGATACGCAGTATTTT. Protein product: CASNGQGTDTQYF.

This clonotype has ten or more counts. J is TRBJ2-1 and V is TRBV12-3 or TRBV12-4, with 12 bases lining up with TRBD2. V lost 6 bases and J lost 8; bases outside the gene matches: 14. CDR3 size: 17 residues. The CDR3 sequence: CASRRTSGGRPRDEQFF. DNA for the CDR3: TGTGCCAGCAGACGAACTAGCGGGGGGAGACCTAGGGATGAGCAGTTCTTC.

This clonotype appeared a few times. An end of the junction differs from the germline gene, which may be a read error. The V call is TRBV7-2, the J call TRBJ2-4; 10 nucleotides line up with TRBD2. This CDR3 comprises 15 residues. Germline values: CDR1 SGHTA, CDR2 FQGNSA. This CDR3 reads CASSLAGAGKNIQYF. The CDR3 DNA reads TGTGCCAGCAGCCTAGCGGGAGCCGGCAAAAACATTCAGTACTTC.

This clonotype was detected only a few times. The chain links TRBV2 to TRBJ1-6; D remains unclear. This CDR3 has 16 residues. Per germline, CDR1 SNHLY and CDR2 FYNNEI. V was shortened by 6 bases and J by 0 bases, with 12 bases between the two germline ends. The CDR3 coding sequence is TGTGCCAGCAGAGCTCCTTTCAGCTCCTATAATTCACCCCTCCACTTT. Its protein product is CASRAPFSSYNSPLHF.

In regard to this clonotype: The final CDR3 position lacks the conserved phenylalanine or tryptophan, pointing to a likely read error. V and J are TRBV5-1 and TRBJ2-2, with D possibly matching TRBD1 (5 bases). CDR1 and CDR2 from the germline V gene are SGHRS and YFSETQ. The V and J ends lost 0 bases and 4 bases respectively, with 10 bases between them. The CDR3 runs 15 residues. CDR3 nucleotide sequence: TGCGCCAGCAGCTTGGCAGGGTATGGCACCGGGGAGCTGTTTCTT. It codes for CASSLAGYGTGELFL.

This sequence joins TRBV25-1 and TRBJ1-2; maybe TRBD1 (5 bases). The CDR3 contains 15 residues. V lost 6 bases to trimming and J lost 0 bases, with 14 bases between them. In germline, CDR1 is MGHDK, CDR2 SYGVNS. The CDR3 nucleotides are TGTGCCAGCAGCGGGGGGATATTTACTAACTATGGCTACACCTTC. Translation: CASSGGIFTNYGYTF.

This clonotype was counted between two and nine times. This chain connects TRBV5-8 to TRBJ2-1, with 11 bases aligning to TRBD1. Trimming at V came to 4 bases and at J to 5 bases, leaving 5 bases not matched to a gene. The CDR3 sequence is 15 residues long. The germline CDR1 and CDR2 sequences are SGHTS and YDEGEE. The CDR3 region has the DNA TGTGCCAGCAGCCTGAGGACAGGGGGCAACAATGAGCAGTTCTTC. As protein: CASSLRTGGNNEQFF.

The CDR3 sequence: CASSPSSGRTTDTQYF. The CDR3, as DNA: TGTGCCAGCTCACCATCTAGCGGGAGGACCACAGATACGCAGTATTTT. This chain joins TRBV18 and TRBJ2-3; 11 bases line up with TRBD2. The CDR3 is 16 residues long. The J segment lost 2 bases and the V segment lost 2 bases, leaving 3 bases of the junction unmatched. Germline V gene data show CDR1 as KGHSH and CDR2 as LQKENI.

The genes are TRBV7-8 and TRBJ2-6; D not resolved. The CDR3 has 16 residues. Germline V gives CDR1 SGHVS, CDR2 FQNEAQ. Trimming cost V 7 bases and J 0 bases, with 13 bases left between them. CDR3 residues: CASNPISSSGANVLTF. DNA for the CDR3: TGTGCCAGCAACCCTATCTCTAGCTCTGGGGCCAACGTCCTGACTTTC. Combining the CDR3 with reference TRBV7-8 and TRBJ2-6 gives the whole variable domain GAGVSQSPRYKVAKRGQDVALRCDPISGHVSLFWYQQALGQGPEFLTYFQNEAQLDKSGLPSDRFFAERPEGSVSTLKIQRTQQEDSAVYLCASNPISSSGANVLTFGAGSRLTVL.

This clonotype was detected only a few times. The chain has TRBV24-1 and TRBJ2-7; either TRBD1 or TRBD2 may fit D (6 bases each). Trimming took off 2 bases at V and 4 bases at J, with 11 bases between the two ends. Germline lookup yields CDR1 KGHDR and CDR2 SFDVKD. The CDR3 length is 14 residues. The chain's CDR3 is CATSDWGASYEQYF. CDR3 coding DNA: TGTGCCACCAGTGATTGGGGGGCGTCATACGAGCAGTACTTC.

This clonotype was seen repeatedly, ten times or more. The rearrangement uses TRBV12-3 or TRBV12-4 and TRBJ2-7; 14 nucleotides line up with TRBD2. The CDR3 covers 13 residues. Trimming removed 8 bases from V and 5 bases from J; junction bases left unmatched: 2. The DNA of the CDR3 is TGTGCCAGCCGGGGACTAGCGGGAGACGAGCAGTACTTC. Its protein is CASRGLAGDEQYF.

The rearrangement links TRBV29-1 to TRBJ2-7; TRBD2 agrees at 7 bases. V was pared by 4 bases and J by 3 bases, with 9 bases of the junction left unmatched. The germline gives CDR1 SQVTM, CDR2 ANQGSEA. The CDR3 is 14 residues long. The CDR3 nucleotides read TGCAGCGTTGCTTCGCTAGCGGACCGCTACGAGCAGTACTTC. This sequence encodes CSVASLADRYEQYF.

This clonotype was detected only a few times. The chain carries TRBV5-1 and TRBJ2-1; perhaps TRBD1 as D (5 bases). Trimming left V 4 bases short and J 0 bases short, with 17 bases between. Germline CDR1 reads SGHRS; CDR2 reads YFSETQ. This CDR3 has 17 amino acids. Here the CDR3 reads CASSLYQGPSSYNEQFF. In nucleotides, the CDR3 is TGCGCCAGCAGCCTATATCAGGGCCCCAGCTCCTACAATGAGCAGTTCTTC.

The sample holds a few counts of this clonotype. CDR3 loop: CASISSRRGSLDTQYF. In DNA form, the CDR3 reads TGTGCCAGCATCTCGAGCCGTCGAGGGAGCCTGGATACGCAGTATTTT. The rearrangement links TRBV25-1 to TRBJ2-3; D may be TRBD2 (5 bases). Germline CDR1 reads MGHDK; CDR2 reads SYGVNS. V was shortened by 7 bases and J by 6 bases, with 23 bases between the two germline ends. The CDR3 length is 16 residues. The whole variable domain, filled in from reference TRBV25-1 and TRBJ2-3, reads EADIYQTPRYLVIGTGKKITLECSQTMGHDKMYWYQQDPGMELHLIHYSYGVNSTEKGDLSSESTVSRIRTEHFPLTLESARPSHTSQYLCASISSRRGSLDTQYFGPGTRLTVL.

The chain joins TRBV7-3 to TRBJ2-1, with TRBD2 as a possible D gene (7 bases). The CDR3 has 16 residues. With 2 bases removed from V and 3 bases from J, the gap between germline ends came to 14 bases. Germline CDR1 and CDR2: SGHTA and FQGTGA. CDR3 coding DNA: TGTGCCAGCAGCTTAGCTGGGGGGGGCGGCTACAATGAGCAGTTCTTC. Its translation is CASSLAGGGGYNEQFF.

The chain recombines TRBV5-1 with TRBJ2-2; D is ambiguous. V lost 0 bases and J lost 6, with 9 bases in between. The germline V gene has CDR1 SGHRS and CDR2 YFSETQ. CDR3 length: 14 residues. The CDR3 DNA reads TGCGCCAGCAGCTTGGAGGCTGGGCCCGGGGAGCTGTTTTTT. It codes for CASSLEAGPGELFF.